The 23 T cell receptor beta chains listed next were all sequenced from one sample in a study of blood T cell repertoires in COVID-19. TCRdb keeps only in-frame clones here, not all; method: immunoSEQ multiplex PCR. The sample carries 400,000 to 550,000 clones, 85% to 90% recorded once. Input material: peripheral blood. These receptors came from a woman in her 30s with acute or convalescent COVID-19.

The rearrangement uses TRBV5-8 and TRBJ1-1; D perhaps matches TRBD1 (5 bases). The CDR3 spans 14 residues. Trimming shortened V by 4 bases and J by 3 bases, and 13 bases separated the two germline ends. Germline-derived CDR1 and CDR2 are SGHTS and YDEGEE. The DNA for the CDR3 is TGTGCCAGCAGCATCGGGGGAGTGGACACTGAAGCTTTCTTT. Translation gives CASSIGGVDTEAFF. The entire variable domain, with the rest obtained from reference TRBV5-8 and TRBJ1-1, is as follows: EAGVTQSPTHLIKTRGQQATLRCSPISGHTSVYWYQQALGLGLQFLLWYDEGEERNRGNFPPRFSGRQFPNYSSELNVNALELEDSALYLCASSIGGVDTEAFFGQGTRLTVV.

The chain joins TRBV21-1 to TRBJ1-1; the table's D call, TRBD1, has no DNA check behind it. TRBV21-1 is given as a pseudogene. CDR3 length equals 16 residues. As DNA, the CDR3 is TGTGCCAGCAGTCCTAACGATATCCAGGGTGGTACTGAAGCTTTCTTT. It translates to CASSPNDIQGGTEAFF.

This clone appeared a few times. The gene calls are TRBV12-3 or TRBV12-4 and TRBJ1-1, with D uncertain. The CDR3 covers 12 residues. Trimming shortened V by 4 bases and J by 3 bases, and 6 bases separated the two germline ends. The chain's CDR3 is CASSYGDTEAFF. CDR3 nucleotide sequence: TGTGCCAGCAGTTACGGGGACACTGAAGCTTTCTTT.

The chain couples TRBV3-1 (or the pseudogene TRBV3-2) to TRBJ1-4; D is unresolved. From germline, CDR1 is LGHDT and CDR2 YNNKEL (reference sequence). V was shortened by 6 bases and J by 4 bases, with 9 bases between the two germline ends. This CDR3 region has 13 residues. CDR3 loop: CASRRGNNEKLFF. CDR3 coding DNA: TGTGCCAGCAGAAGAGGGAATAATGAAAAACTGTTTTTT.

The chain has TRBV4-1 and TRBJ2-7; 9 bases are shared with TRBD2. This CDR3 is built from 15 residues. Germline CDR1 reads MGHRA; CDR2 reads YSYEKL. V was clipped by 2 bases and J by 4 bases; unmatched bases: 6. Here the CDR3 reads CASSQHSSGVYEQYF. Written as DNA, the CDR3 is TGCGCCAGCAGCCAACACTCTAGCGGGGTATACGAGCAGTACTTC.

The chain uses TRBV4-1 and TRBJ1-1; no clear D. Trimming cost V 4 bases and J 0 bases, with 12 bases left between them. The CDR3 loop spans 15 amino acids. Germline V gene lookup returns CDR1 MGHRA and CDR2 YSYEKL. Here the CDR3 reads CASSLQLSMNTEAFF. CDR3 DNA sequence: TGCGCCAGCAGCCTACAATTATCGATGAACACTGAAGCTTTCTTT.

The chain uses TRBV3-1 (or the pseudogene TRBV3-2) and TRBJ1-1, with 9 bases aligning to TRBD1. Germline CDR1 and CDR2: LGHDT and YNNKEL (reference sequence). CDR3 length: 20 amino acids. Unmatched junction bases numbered 23, after V lost 2 bases and J lost 7 bases. This CDR3 is CASSQRRAYGTGSQRDEAFF. CDR3 bases: TGTGCCAGCAGCCAACGTCGAGCCTACGGGACAGGGTCTCAGAGGGATGAAGCTTTCTTT.

The chain recombines TRBV19 with TRBJ1-5; 8 nucleotides match TRBD1. This CDR3 has 12 amino acids. Looked up from germline, CDR1 is LNHDA and CDR2 is SQIVND (reference sequence). J gave up 5 bases and V 10 bases, and 4 bases lay outside the gene matches. CDR3 coding DNA: TGTGCCACGACAGGGGTAGATCAGCCCCAGCATTTT. It is translated as CATTGVDQPQHF. The full variable domain, in which reference TRBV19 and TRBJ1-5 provide the parts outside the CDR3, is DGGITQSPKYLFRKEGQNVTLSCEQNLNHDAMYWYRQDPGQGLRLIYYSQIVNDFQKGDIAEGYSVSREKKESFPLTVTSAQKNPTAFYLCATTGVDQPQHFGDGTRLSIL.

V is TRBV4-1 and J is TRBJ2-7; 11 bases map to TRBD2. The CDR3 is 15 amino acids. Germline CDR1 reads MGHRA; CDR2 reads YSYEKL. The trim removed 0 bases at V and 3 bases at J, leaving 1 base unmatched. CDR3 bases: TGCGCCAGCAGCCAAGAGACTAGCGGGGTCTACGAGCAGTACTTC. Encoded protein: CASSQETSGVYEQYF.

This chain links TRBV18 with TRBJ2-1; 8 positions match TRBD2. The CDR3 has 15 residues. After removal of 6 bases from V and 4 bases from J, the junction contained 8 bases not matched to a gene. CDR1 and CDR2 (germline): KGHSH, LQKENI. The CDR3 is CASSRGGLTYNEQFF. The CDR3 DNA reads as TGTGCCAGCTCCCGGGGGGGACTTACGTACAATGAGCAGTTCTTC.

The rearrangement joins TRBV5-1 to TRBJ1-6; TRBD1 is a possible D gene (6 bases). In germline, CDR1 is SGHRS, CDR2 YFSETQ. V was pared by 3 bases and J by 0 bases, with 10 bases between. This CDR3 contains 16 residues. DNA for the CDR3: TGCGCCAGCAGCTCTAGACAGGACTCCTATAATTCACCCCTCCACTTT. It translates to CASSSRQDSYNSPLHF.

The chain joins TRBV7-9 to TRBJ2-2; D perhaps matches TRBD2 (9 bases). This CDR3 is 17 amino acids long. V gave up 5 bases and J gave up 7 bases, with 23 bases separating them. Germline assignment: CDR1 SEHNR and CDR2 FQNEAQ (reference sequence). CDR3: CASSLRLAETGVGELFF. The DNA of the CDR3 is TGTGCCAGCAGCCTTCGACTAGCGGAGACAGGGGTCGGGGAGCTGTTTTTT. Using reference TRBV7-9 and TRBJ2-2 for the parts outside the CDR3, the full variable domain is DTGVSQNPRHKITKRGQNVTFRCDPISEHNRLYWYRQTLGQGPEFLTYFQNEAQLEKSRLLSDRFSAERPKGSFSTLEIQRTEQGDSAMYLCASSLRLAETGVGELFFGEGSRLTVL.

J is TRBJ2-2 and V is TRBV30, with TRBD2 matching 7 bases. V shed 5 bases, J shed 4 bases, and the junction held 1 base outside the gene matches. CDR3 size: 12 residues. Per germline, CDR1 GTSNPN and CDR2 SVGIG (reference sequence). CDR3 sequence reads: CAWGEGTGELFF. The CDR3 coding sequence is TGTGCCTGGGGGGAGGGCACCGGGGAGCTGTTTTTT.

The chain links TRBV6-1 to TRBJ1-1; TRBD1 aligns across 7 bases. V lost 3 bases, J lost 5 bases, and 6 bases stayed unmatched. Germline V gene sequence: CDR1 MNHNS, CDR2 SASEGT. CDR3 length: 14 residues. Written as DNA, the CDR3 is TGTGCCAGCAGTGAGTTAAGGGGGCGGACTGAAGCTTTCTTT. It codes for CASSELRGRTEAFF.

The rearrangement links TRBV7-9 to TRBJ1-5, with 7 bases aligning to TRBD1. CDR1 and CDR2 from the germline V gene are SEHNR and FQNEAQ (reference sequence). This CDR3 comprises 16 residues. V was pared by 5 bases and J by 4 bases, with 11 bases of the junction left unmatched. CDR3 sequence reads: CASSQWTGGINQPQHF. For the CDR3, the DNA is TGTGCCAGCAGCCAGTGGACAGGAGGAATTAATCAGCCCCAGCATTTT.

This chain uses TRBV28 with TRBJ1-5; 7 bases line up with TRBD1. The CDR3 has 14 residues. The J segment lost 1 base and the V segment lost 10 bases, leaving 7 bases of the junction unmatched. The germline V gene encodes CDR1 MDHEN and CDR2 SYDVKM. The DNA for the CDR3 is TGTGCCACCCTAAGGGGGCTCAGCAATCAGCCCCAGCATTTT. It translates to CATLRGLSNQPQHF.

The gene calls are TRBV9 and TRBJ2-7; 10 nucleotides match TRBD2. The CDR3 sequence is 17 residues long. V lost 0 bases and J lost 0; bases outside the gene matches: 6. Germline values: CDR1 SGDLS, CDR2 YYNGEE. As DNA, the CDR3 is TGTGCCAGCAGCGTAGGAGGTAGCGGGGGGCCCTCCTACGAGCAGTACTTC. It encodes CASSVGGSGGPSYEQYF.

The rearrangement joins TRBV5-1 to TRBJ2-1; 13 positions agree with TRBD2. The V segment lost 4 bases and the J segment 8 bases; nucleotides outside the gene matches: 9. The CDR3 spans 16 residues. Germline values: CDR1 SGHRS, CDR2 YFSETQ. The DNA for the CDR3 is TGCGCCAGCAGCCCTTCAACTAGCGGGGGGGTCCATGAGCAGTTCTTC. Protein: CASSPSTSGGVHEQFF.

CDR3 residues: CASRTGLPNTEAFF. Here the CDR3 DNA reads TGTGCCAGCAGAACGGGACTCCCGAACACTGAAGCTTTCTTT. The chain recombines TRBV27 with TRBJ1-1; TRBD1 might be the D (5 bases). Germline loops: CDR1 MNHEY, CDR2 SMNVEV (reference sequence). The CDR3 sequence is 14 residues long. V lost 6 bases and J lost 1, with 12 bases in between.

This clone was found a few times. CDR3 DNA: TGTGCCAGCAGCTTCACACAGGGCTGGGGGAACACTGAAGCTTTCTTT. It translates to CASSFTQGWGNTEAFF. The chain recombines TRBV11-2 with TRBJ1-1; possible D gene TRBD1, 6 bases. The CDR3 extends over 16 amino acids. Per germline, CDR1 SGHAT and CDR2 FQNNGV. V lost 3 bases and J lost 1, with 15 bases in between.

This clone was observed a few times. J is TRBJ2-1 and V is TRBV5-5; D is possibly TRBD2 (6 bases). The CDR3 is 20 residues long. The V end lost 0 bases, the J end lost 9 bases, and 31 bases lay between the germline ends. The germline gives CDR1 SGHKS, CDR2 YYEKEE (reference sequence). The CDR3 DNA is TGTGCCAGCAGCTTGGTGATGGGACGGGGGACTCCAGACCTTCTTTCTGAGCAGTTCTTC. Translating it yields CASSLVMGRGTPDLLSEQFF.

Of note for this clone: The same CDR3 also results from other DNA sequences found in this sample. This chain uses TRBV3-1 (or the pseudogene TRBV3-2) with TRBJ1-5, with D perhaps TRBD1 (5 bases). The V gene lost 1 base and the J gene lost 7 bases, with 8 bases spanning the gap. The germline V gene has CDR1 LGHDT and CDR2 YNNKEL (reference sequence). The CDR3 spans 13 residues. The CDR3 reads CASSQGRVQPQHF. CDR3 nucleotides: TGTGCCAGCAGCCAAGGCAGGGTCCAGCCCCAGCATTTT.

V is TRBV28 and J is TRBJ2-3, with 7 nucleotides matching TRBD1. Germline V CDR1 and CDR2: MDHEN, SYDVKM. After removal of 5 bases from V and 3 bases from J, the junction contained 8 bases not matched to a gene. This CDR3 has 15 amino acids. As DNA, the CDR3 is TGTGCCAGCAGTCAACAGGACAGGTTTACAGATACGCAGTATTTT. It codes for CASSQQDRFTDTQYF.